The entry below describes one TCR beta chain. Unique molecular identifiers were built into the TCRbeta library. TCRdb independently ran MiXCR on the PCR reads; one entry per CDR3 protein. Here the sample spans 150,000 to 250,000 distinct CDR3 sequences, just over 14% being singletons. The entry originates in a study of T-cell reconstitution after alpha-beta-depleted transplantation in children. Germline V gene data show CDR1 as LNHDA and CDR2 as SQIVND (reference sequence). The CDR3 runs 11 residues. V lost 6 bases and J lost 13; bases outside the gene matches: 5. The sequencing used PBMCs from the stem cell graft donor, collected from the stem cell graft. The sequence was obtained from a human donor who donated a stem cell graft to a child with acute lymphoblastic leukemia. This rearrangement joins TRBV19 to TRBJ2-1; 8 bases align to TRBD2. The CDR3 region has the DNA TGTGCCAGTAGCGCGGGAGGCCGTCAGTTCTTC. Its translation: CASSAGGRQFF.